The next 22 T cell receptor beta chains were all read from a single sample in a study of blood T cells in healthy people across ages. Then a second PCR, running roughly 7 to 11 cycles, was carried out with a sample-barcoded 5' primer and a J-beta primer mix. TCRdb re-derived calls from the 5' RACE reads in MiXCR, one entry per CDR3 protein. The sample has about 780,000 distinct CDR3 sequences; less than 80% are singletons. The sample was blood. The receptors stem from a man aged 25 to 40 in good health.

The chain carries TRBV7-2 and TRBJ2-5; perhaps TRBD2 as D (5 bases). CDR3 length: 13 amino acids. The V and J ends lost 5 bases and 0 bases respectively, with 7 bases between them. Germline loops: CDR1 SGHTA, CDR2 FQGNSA. For the CDR3, the DNA is TGTGCCAGCAGCGCGGACTACCAAGAGACCCAGTACTTC. Translating it yields CASSADYQETQYF.

J is TRBJ2-1 and V is TRBV4-1, with TRBD2 as a possible D gene (6 bases). From germline, CDR1 is MGHRA and CDR2 YSYEKL. V gave up 3 bases and J gave up 7 bases, with 13 bases separating them. The CDR3 consists of 14 residues. The CDR3 nucleotides are TGCGCCAGCAGCCAGACTAGTCGAGGTAATGAGCAGTTCTTC. Encoded protein: CASSQTSRGNEQFF.

CDR3 in amino acids: CASQGGPNTGELFF. Written as DNA, the CDR3 is TGCGCCAGCCAGGGGGGGCCGAACACCGGGGAGCTGTTTTTT. The chain has TRBV4-3 and TRBJ2-2, with D tentatively TRBD1 or TRBD2 (7 bases each). The germline CDR1 and CDR2 sequences are LGHNA and YSLEER. Trimming removed 8 bases from V and 0 bases from J, with 10 bases in between. The CDR3 has 14 amino acids.

The table lists this clonotype with a few counts. This chain uses TRBV14 with TRBJ2-4; no clear D. The CDR3 runs 13 residues. V was trimmed by 4 bases and J by 7 bases, leaving 11 bases between them. Germline values: CDR1 SGHDN, CDR2 FVKESK. CDR3: CASSLRIGNIQYF. The DNA of the CDR3 is TGTGCCAGCAGCCTCCGGATTGGGAACATTCAGTACTTC.

This sequence joins TRBV9 and TRBJ2-7; D gene ambiguous. Germline V gives CDR1 SGDLS, CDR2 YYNGEE. V was cut by 0 bases and J by 2 bases, with 9 bases left in between. The CDR3 totals 14 residues. In DNA form, the CDR3 reads TGTGCCAGCAGCGTAGTCTGGCATCCCTACGAGCAGTACTTC. Protein: CASSVVWHPYEQYF.

This chain links TRBV20-1 with TRBJ1-5, with 7 bases fitting TRBD1. J lost 1 base, V lost 5 bases, and 11 bases had no gene match. The germline V gene encodes CDR1 DFQATT and CDR2 SNEGSKA (reference sequence). The CDR3 is 16 amino acids. CDR3 sequence: CSAEESTGVSNQPQHF. The CDR3 DNA sequence: TGCAGTGCTGAAGAGAGCACAGGGGTAAGCAATCAGCCCCAGCATTTT.

This chain uses TRBV29-1 with TRBJ2-1, with 11 bases aligning to TRBD2. J lost 0 bases, V lost 0 bases, and 4 bases had no gene match. The CDR3 is 17 amino acids. Germline CDR1 is SQVTM and CDR2 is ANQGSEA. The CDR3 DNA is TGCAGCGTTGAAGATAGCGGGGGGGCTAGCTCCTACAATGAGCAGTTCTTC. Amino acid sequence: CSVEDSGGASSYNEQFF.

Of note for this clonotype: The junction does not match germline at one end; this may be a read error. The V and J genes are TRBV7-2 and TRBJ2-1, with 10 bases identical to TRBD2. CDR1 and CDR2 from the germline V gene are SGHTA and FQGNSA. The CDR3 totals 18 residues. CDR3 nucleotide sequence: TGTGCCAGCGGCTTAGGTCCTAGCGGGGGCCCTGTCTTCAATGAGCAGTTCTTC. It specifies CASGLGPSGGPVFNEQFF.

The chain uses TRBV5-1 and TRBJ2-7, with a tentative D call TRBD2 (6 bases). V was clipped by 4 bases and J by 2 bases, with 16 bases between them. CDR1 and CDR2 from the germline V gene are SGHRS and YFSETQ. CDR3 length equals 15 residues. In nucleotides, the CDR3 is TGCGCCAGCAGCGGGGGACTCCTGGGGCCCTACGAGCAGTACTTC. Its translation is CASSGGLLGPYEQYF.

The V gene is TRBV3-1, the J gene TRBJ2-6; no clear D gene. Deletions cut 4 bases from V and 2 bases from J, with 9 bases between. The length of the CDR3 is 15 residues. Germline V gene lookup returns CDR1 LGHDT and CDR2 YNNKEL (reference sequence). CDR3 nucleotides: TGTGCCAGCAGCCCAGACCATACTGGGGCCAACGTCCTGACTTTC. Translating gives CASSPDHTGANVLTF.

This clonotype was counted once. The rearrangement joins TRBV4-2 to TRBJ1-4; TRBD1 matches at 7 bases. The CDR3 contains 15 residues. With V trimmed by 0 bases and J by 5 bases, 3 bases remained unmatched. Germline V gene sequence: CDR1 LGHNA, CDR2 YNFKEQ. CDR3 loop: CASSQDDRDNEKLFF. For the CDR3, the DNA is TGTGCCAGCAGCCAAGATGACAGGGACAATGAAAAACTGTTTTTT.

This clonotype has more than one count but fewer than ten. The V gene is TRBV20-1, the J gene TRBJ2-7; 10 nucleotides match TRBD1. CDR1 DFQATT and CDR2 SNEGSKA come from the germline V gene (reference sequence). CDR3 length: 14 residues. The J segment lost 3 bases and the V segment lost 4 bases, leaving 6 bases of the junction unmatched. CDR3 region: CSATRTGGGYEQYF. CDR3 DNA sequence: TGCAGTGCTACCCGGACAGGGGGAGGCTACGAGCAGTACTTC.

The chain is built from TRBV7-2 and TRBJ2-5; D may be TRBD2 (5 bases). The J call may not be correct, given that the DNA end is closer to TRBJ2-1. The CDR3 has 14 residues. CDR1 SGHTA and CDR2 FQGNSA come from the germline V gene. The CDR3 loop is CASSLGAGQETQFF. The CDR3 coding sequence is TGTGCCAGCAGCTTAGGGGCGGGCCAAGAGACCCAGTTCTTC.

This clonotype occurred a few times. The gene calls are TRBV7-3 and TRBJ2-2; D unresolved. The CDR3 is made up of 12 amino acids. Germline-derived CDR1 and CDR2 are SGHTA and FQGTGA. V was trimmed by 1 base and J by 6 bases, leaving 3 bases between them. As DNA, the CDR3 is TGTGCCAGCAGCTTAAAGCCCGGGGAGCTGTTTTTT. Translation: CASSLKPGELFF.

The chain has TRBV9 and TRBJ2-7; possibly TRBD2 for D (7 bases). The CDR3 has 16 residues. The germline V gene encodes CDR1 SGDLS and CDR2 YYNGEE. With 3 bases removed from V and 0 bases from J, the gap between germline ends came to 16 bases. The CDR3 DNA sequence: TGTGCCAGCAGCGCTTCGGGGGGCCTAAGCTCCTACGAGCAGTACTTC. As protein: CASSASGGLSSYEQYF. The variable domain in full, with the rest retrieved from reference TRBV9 and TRBJ2-7, is DSGVTQTPKHLITATGQRVTLRCSPRSGDLSVYWYQQSLDQGLQFLIQYYNGEERAKGNILERFSAQQFPDLHSELNLSSLELGDSALYFCASSASGGLSSYEQYFGPGTRLTVT.

The chain couples TRBV19 to TRBJ2-2; D call uncertain. The V gene lost 6 bases and the J gene lost 8 bases, with 10 bases spanning the gap. Per the germline V gene, CDR1 is LNHDA and CDR2 is SQIVND (reference sequence). The CDR3 extends over 12 amino acids. The CDR3 sequence: CASSIAYGELFF. CDR3 in DNA: TGTGCCAGTAGCATTGCTTATGGGGAGCTGTTTTTT.

This clonotype came up a few times. The chain has TRBV11-2 and TRBJ2-5, with D perhaps TRBD2 (5 bases). This CDR3 contains 14 residues. V was cut by 5 bases and J by 5 bases, with 15 bases left in between. In germline, CDR1 is SGHAT, CDR2 FQNNGV. In nucleotides, the CDR3 is TGTGCCAGCAGCCCCCGGAGCGGCCTGGAGACCCAGTACTTC. Translated, it gives CASSPRSGLETQYF.

Remarks on this clonotype: The junction does not match germline at one end; this may be a read error. The rearrangement uses TRBV7-6 and TRBJ2-7, with 9 bases lining up with TRBD1. The CDR3 runs to 14 residues. CDR1 and CDR2 (germline): SGHVS, FNYEAQ. As DNA, the CDR3 is TGTGCCAGCAGCACGGGACAGGGAGCCTACAAGCAGTACTTC. Its protein is CASSTGQGAYKQYF.

The chain links TRBV7-9 to TRBJ1-2; no definite D call. This CDR3 is built from 14 residues. The V end was cut by 0 bases, the J end by 4 bases, with 9 bases between. CDR1 is SEHNR, CDR2 FQNEAQ, per germline (reference sequence). The CDR3 loop reads CASSLAAGSYGYTF. As DNA, the CDR3 is TGTGCCAGCAGCTTAGCGGCGGGAAGCTATGGCTACACCTTC.

V and J are TRBV5-1 and TRBJ2-4; D is undetermined. The DNA end lines up better with TRBJ2-5; the J call may be wrong. The CDR3 sequence is 13 residues long. Germline V gene data show CDR1 as SGHRS and CDR2 as YFSETQ. The CDR3 nucleotides are TGCGCCAGCAGCGCACGGGTCAAAGAGACCCAGTACTTC. Translating it yields CASSARVKETQYF.

This chain links TRBV12-3 or TRBV12-4 with TRBJ2-3; no reliable D call. CDR3 length equals 14 residues. V was shortened by 1 base and J by 4 bases, with 9 bases between the two germline ends. CDR3 coding DNA: TGTGCCAGCAGTTTAGGGTCGCCCCCAGATACGCAGTATTTT. Protein sequence: CASSLGSPPDTQYF.

The genes are TRBV7-9 and TRBJ1-5, with D tentatively TRBD1 (6 bases). V dropped 5 bases and J dropped 6 bases, with 14 bases sitting between them. This CDR3 is 14 amino acids long. Germline V gene sequence: CDR1 SEHNR, CDR2 FQNEAQ (reference sequence). The CDR3 sequence: CASSPGGLAQPQHF. CDR3 in DNA: TGTGCCAGCAGCCCGGGGGGGCTAGCTCAGCCCCAGCATTTT.